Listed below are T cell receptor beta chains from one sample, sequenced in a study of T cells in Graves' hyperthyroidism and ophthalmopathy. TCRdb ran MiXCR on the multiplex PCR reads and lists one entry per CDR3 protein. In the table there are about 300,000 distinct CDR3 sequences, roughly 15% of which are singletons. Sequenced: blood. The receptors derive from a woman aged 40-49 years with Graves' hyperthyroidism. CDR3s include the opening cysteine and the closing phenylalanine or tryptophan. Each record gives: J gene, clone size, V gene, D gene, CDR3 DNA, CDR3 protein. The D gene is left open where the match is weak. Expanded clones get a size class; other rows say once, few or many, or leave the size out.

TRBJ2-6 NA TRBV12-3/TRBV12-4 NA TGTGCCAGCAGTCGGGGCTCCTCTGGGGCCAACGTCCTGACTTTC CASSRGSSGANVLTF
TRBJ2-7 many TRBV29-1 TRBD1 TGCAGCGTTGAGACAGGGGCGAACGAGCAGTACTTC CSVETGANEQYF
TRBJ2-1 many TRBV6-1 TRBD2 TGTGCCGCTGGTCTGCCGGCGGGAGGTGGGAAAGATGAGCAGTTCTTC CAAGLPAGGGKDEQFF
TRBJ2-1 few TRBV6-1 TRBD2 TGTGCCAGCAGTTTGCAGAGGTCTAGCGGGAAATCCTACAATGAGCAGTTCTTC CASSLQRSSGKSYNEQFF
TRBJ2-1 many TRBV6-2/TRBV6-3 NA TGTGCCAGCAGTAGGGGAATGGGGGGCAATGAGCAGTTCTTC CASSRGMGGNEQFF
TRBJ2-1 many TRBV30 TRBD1 TGTGCCTGTAAACCCGGGACAGGGGCTTCGTACAATGAGCAGTTCTTC CACKPGTGASYNEQFF
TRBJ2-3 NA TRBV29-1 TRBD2 TGCAGCGTGGGGACTAGCGGGACAGATACGCAGTATTTT CSVGTSGTDTQYF
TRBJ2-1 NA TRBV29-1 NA TGCAGCGTTGCCGCCTGGACCCAAAACAATGAGCAGTTCTTC CSVAAWTQNNEQFF
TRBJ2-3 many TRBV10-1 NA TGCGCCAGCAGTGAGTTGGAGGTGGCCGGGAGCGGTACGCAGTATTTT CASSELEVAGSGTQYF
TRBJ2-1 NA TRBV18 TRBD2 TGTGCCAGCTCACCACCTGCGGGAGGGGGCTACAATGAGCAGTTCTTC CASSPPAGGGYNEQFF
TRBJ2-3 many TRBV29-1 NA TGCAGCGTTGGGGGGGGCAGCAGCACAGATACGCAGTATTTT CSVGGGSSTDTQYF
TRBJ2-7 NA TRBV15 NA TGTGCCACCAGCAGAGTGTTTGGCTCCTACGAGCAGTACTTC CATSRVFGSYEQYF
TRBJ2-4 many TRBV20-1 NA TGCAGTGTTCAGCGCGCCAAAAACATTCAGTACTTC CSVQRAKNIQYF
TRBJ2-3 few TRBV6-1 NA TGTGCCAGCAGTAGGACGGGCCGACCCACAGATACGCAGTATTTT CASSRTGRPTDTQYF
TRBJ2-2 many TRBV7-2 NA TGTGCCAGCAGCACACGACAGAGCACCGGGGAGCTGTTTTTT CASSTRQSTGELFF
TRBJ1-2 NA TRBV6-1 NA TGTGTCAGCAGCCAAAAGGACAGCCTAATCACCTATGGCTACACCTTC CVSSQKDSLITYGYTF
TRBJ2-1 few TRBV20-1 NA TGCAGTGCTAGAGATCTGCAGCAGGGGCAGTTCTTC CSARDLQQGQFF
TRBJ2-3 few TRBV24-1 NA TGTGCCACCAGTTCCGACACAGATACGCAGTATTTT CATSSDTDTQYF
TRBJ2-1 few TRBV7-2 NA TGTGCCAGCAGCTTATACGGCCCTTACAATGAGCAGTTCTTC CASSLYGPYNEQFF
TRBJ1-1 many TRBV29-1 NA TGCAGCGTTGTGTTGGTTTGGGGGGCCCCCAAAGAAGCTTTCTTT CSVVLVWGAPKEAFF